A single sample is the source of the 18 T cell receptor beta chains below, sequenced in a study of T cell responses to AZD1222 COVID-19 vaccine. Sequencing was performed with immunoSEQ multiplex PCR; in TCRdb, only in-frame clones are kept and a portion is missing. The table records about 100,000 clones, about nine tenths of them present only once. Sample: peripheral blood, taken 28 days after the second AZD1222 dose. The receptor source for this set is an adult who received the AZD1222 COVID-19 vaccine.

V usage is TRBV28 and J usage is TRBJ1-5; D not certain. The germline gives CDR1 MDHEN, CDR2 SYDVKM. Trimming took 4 bases from V and 4 from J, leaving 17 bases between them. The CDR3 contains 16 residues. This CDR3 is CASSSGNRPGNQPQHF. The CDR3 region has the DNA TGTGCCAGCAGTTCCGGGAATCGCCCGGGGAATCAGCCCCAGCATTTT.

The chain uses TRBV19 and TRBJ1-5; TRBD1 might be the D (5 bases). CDR3 size: 14 residues. The V gene lost 6 bases and the J gene lost 4 bases, with 13 bases spanning the gap. Germline V gene data show CDR1 as LNHDA and CDR2 as SQIVND (reference sequence). CDR3 sequence: CASRPSGGNQPQHF. The CDR3 DNA reads TGTGCCAGTAGGCCCAGTGGGGGAAATCAGCCCCAGCATTTT. Based on the CDR3 plus reference TRBV19 and TRBJ1-5, the full variable domain is DGGITQSPKYLFRKEGQNVTLSCEQNLNHDAMYWYRQDPGQGLRLIYYSQIVNDFQKGDIAEGYSVSREKKESFPLTVTSAQKNPTAFYLCASRPSGGNQPQHFGDGTRLSIL.

The V call is TRBV7-2, the J call TRBJ2-6; no firm D call. CDR1 and CDR2 (germline): SGHTA, FQGNSA. Trimming pared 2 bases from V and 2 bases from J, leaving 7 bases between. The length of the CDR3 is 15 residues. The CDR3 sequence is CASSLYRAGANVLTF. The CDR3, as DNA: TGTGCCAGCAGCTTATATCGGGCTGGGGCCAACGTCCTGACTTTC.

The rearrangement joins TRBV4-3 to TRBJ2-3, with 12 bases that match TRBD2. CDR3 size: 16 residues. CDR1 and CDR2 (germline): LGHNA, YSLEER. The V and J ends lost 0 bases and 9 bases, in that order; junction bases with no gene match: 7. The CDR3 nucleotides read TGCGCCAGCAGCCAAGACGGACTAGCGGGACCCTCAACGCAGTATTTT. This encodes CASSQDGLAGPSTQYF.

The chain carries TRBV7-2 and TRBJ2-3; D gene ambiguous. CDR1 is SGHTA and CDR2 is FQGNSA in the germline V gene. Trimming cost V 5 bases and J 1 base, with 7 bases left between them. The CDR3 length is 13 residues. In nucleotides, the CDR3 is TGTGCCAGCAGCCCCGAGGGCACAGATACGCAGTATTTT. Translation gives CASSPEGTDTQYF.

The chain recombines TRBV20-1 with TRBJ1-2; D might be TRBD1 (5 bases). V was shortened by 2 bases and J by 8 bases, with 9 bases between the two germline ends. The germline gives CDR1 DFQATT, CDR2 SNEGSKA (reference sequence). The CDR3 is 11 amino acids. Here the CDR3 reads CSARRDPGYTF. The CDR3 DNA follows: TGCAGTGCTAGACGGGACCCCGGCTACACCTTC.

This clone was counted once. The gene calls are TRBV29-1 and TRBJ2-2; D is uncertain. The CDR3 runs to 13 residues. Germline CDR1 and CDR2: SQVTM and ANQGSEA. Trimming removed 0 bases from V and 1 base from J, with 3 bases in between. CDR3 loop: CSVEDMNTGELFF. DNA of the CDR3: TGCAGCGTTGAAGACATGAACACCGGGGAGCTGTTTTTT.

With regard to this clone: Other DNA sequences in this specimen translate into the identical CDR3. The genes are TRBV15 and TRBJ1-4, with unresolved D. Germline CDR1 and CDR2: LNHNV and YYDKDF (reference sequence). Trimming cost V 1 base and J 1 base, with 1 base left between them. The CDR3 is 13 residues long. CDR3 DNA: TGTGCCACCAGCAGAGGAACTAATGAAAAACTGTTTTTT. Residues: CATSRGTNEKLFF.

V is TRBV7-2 and J is TRBJ2-2; D is possibly TRBD2 (5 bases). V dropped 5 bases and J dropped 4 bases, with 14 bases sitting between them. The germline CDR1 and CDR2 sequences are SGHTA and FQGNSA. This CDR3 region has 15 residues. The CDR3 protein is CASSNRPGITGELFF. Written as DNA, the CDR3 is TGTGCCAGCAGCAATCGTCCCGGGATCACCGGGGAGCTGTTTTTT.

The chain has TRBV18 and TRBJ1-5; unclear D gene. Deletions cut 3 bases from V and 4 bases from J, with 7 bases between. The V gene's germline CDR1 is KGHSH and CDR2 LQKENI. This CDR3 region has 13 residues. The CDR3 DNA follows: TGTGCCAGCTCACCGGAAGGGAATCAGCCCCAGCATTTT. Amino acid sequence: CASSPEGNQPQHF.

This chain links TRBV5-1 with TRBJ2-5; 10 bases fit TRBD1. The CDR3 runs to 14 residues. Germline V gene data show CDR1 as SGHRS and CDR2 as YFSETQ. The V and J ends lost 5 bases and 3 bases, in that order; junction bases with no gene match: 4. The DNA for the CDR3 is TGCGCCAGCAGACCGGGACAGGGGAAAGAGACCCAGTACTTC. This encodes CASRPGQGKETQYF.

This chain connects TRBV2 to TRBJ1-5, with D perhaps matching TRBD1 (5 bases). Trimming stripped 6 bases from V and 6 bases from J, with 18 bases between. Germline V gene data show CDR1 as SNHLY and CDR2 as FYNNEI. The CDR3 is made up of 15 amino acids. The CDR3 bases are TGTGCCAGCAGCGACGAAGGTCCAGGGAGTCAGCCCCAGCATTTT. It is translated as CASSDEGPGSQPQHF.

This clone was seen once. This chain uses TRBV9 with TRBJ2-7, with 12 bases lining up with TRBD1. The ends lost 0 bases at V and 4 bases at J; junction bases unmatched: 2. In germline, CDR1 is SGDLS, CDR2 YYNGEE. The CDR3 covers 15 residues. CDR3 DNA: TGTGCCAGCAGCGTAGAGGGACAGGGGGCTTACGAGCAGTACTTC. Residues: CASSVEGQGAYEQYF.

V gene TRBV28 combines with J gene TRBJ2-2; TRBD1 agrees at 7 bases. This CDR3 spans 15 amino acids. The V and J ends lost 7 bases and 2 bases, in that order; junction bases with no gene match: 7. The germline V gene encodes CDR1 MDHEN and CDR2 SYDVKM. Here the CDR3 reads CASMTGFANTGELFF. CDR3 nucleotide sequence: TGTGCCAGCATGACAGGGTTTGCTAACACCGGGGAGCTGTTTTTT.

The chain employs TRBV7-8 and TRBJ2-2; a possible D gene is TRBD2 (5 bases). V lost 5 bases and J 5 bases, leaving 21 bases between the germline ends. The CDR3 is 17 residues long. CDR1 and CDR2 (germline): SGHVS, FQNEAQ. For the CDR3, the DNA is TGTGCCAGCAGCCCCTCTGCCGGACGGGGAAAAACCGGGGAGCTGTTTTTT. It codes for CASSPSAGRGKTGELFF. The whole variable domain, filled in from reference TRBV7-8 and TRBJ2-2, reads GAGVSQSPRYKVAKRGQDVALRCDPISGHVSLFWYQQALGQGPEFLTYFQNEAQLDKSGLPSDRFFAERPEGSVSTLKIQRTQQEDSAVYLCASSPSAGRGKTGELFFGEGSRLTVL.

The rearrangement uses TRBV7-2 and TRBJ2-5; 9 positions agree with TRBD2. Germline V gene sequence: CDR1 SGHTA, CDR2 FQGNSA. The CDR3 runs to 17 residues. V gave up 1 base and J gave up 5 bases; unmatched junction bases: 11. The DNA for the CDR3 is TGTGCCAGCAGCTTAGGCTTCCTTAGCGGGAGAGGGGAGACCCAGTACTTC. It codes for CASSLGFLSGRGETQYF.

The chain combines TRBV4-3 with TRBJ2-1; 12 positions agree with TRBD2. The CDR3 spans 18 residues. Germline V gives CDR1 LGHNA, CDR2 YSLEER. Trimming removed 3 bases from V and 4 bases from J; junction bases left unmatched: 10. CDR3 loop: CASSQAWGLAGGYNEQFF. The CDR3 DNA sequence: TGCGCCAGCAGCCAGGCGTGGGGGCTAGCGGGAGGGTACAATGAGCAGTTCTTC.

V is TRBV27 and J is TRBJ2-3, with D maybe TRBD1 (7 bases). Germline V CDR1 and CDR2: MNHEY, SMNVEV (reference sequence). V lost 10 bases, J lost 3 bases, and 14 bases lay in between. The CDR3 consists of 13 residues. CDR3 DNA: TGTGCCACCCAGGGGGGCGGGACAGATACGCAGTATTTT. Translation gives CATQGGGTDTQYF.